The rows below give T cell receptor beta chains drawn from one sample of a study of blood T cell repertoires in COVID-19. The assay was immunoSEQ multiplex PCR, and TCRdb's table has in-frame clones only and misses some. The sample lists a few hundred thousand clones; around 90% were seen once. Sequencing was carried out using peripheral blood. The receptors were gathered from a woman aged 45-65 years with COVID-19, enrolled during active disease. The CDR3 runs from the conserved cysteine through the conserved F or W. D genes are given only for firm matches. Clone size is stated in some rows and not others, as once, few, many or a class when expanded.

>16|NA|NA|TRBJ1-5|TRBV6-1
TGTGCCAGCAGTGAAGGGCAGGGGCTTAGCAATCAGCCCCAGCATTTT
CASSEGQGLSNQPQHF
>17|NA|NA|TRBJ2-1|TRBV2
TGTGCCAGCAGTCCCAATCCCGGAGTCCCCTCCTACAATGAGCAGTTCTTC
CASSPNPGVPSYNEQFF
>14|NA|TRBD2|TRBJ2-1|TRBV10-3
TGTGCCATCAGCGCGGGACTACAATACAATGAGCAGTTCTTC
CAISAGLQYNEQFF
>15|NA|NA|TRBJ2-2|TRBV5-1
TGCGCCAGCAGCTTCAGCAGGGGGGACACCGGGGAGCTGTTTTTT
CASSFSRGDTGELFF
>15|few|NA|TRBJ1-4|TRBV9
TGTGCCAGCAGCGTAGGTCAGGGAACTAATGAAAAACTGTTTTTT
CASSVGQGTNEKLFF
>16|NA|NA|TRBJ1-1|TRBV5-1
TGCGCCAGCAGCCGGATACAGGTTACCTTGAACACTGAAGCTTTCTTT
CASSRIQVTLNTEAFF
>15|NA|TRBD2|TRBJ2-1|TRBV5-5
TGTGCCAGCAATAGCGGGAGGCGGGCCTACAATGAGCAGTTCTTC
CASNSGRRAYNEQFF
>14|NA|NA|TRBJ1-1|TRBV10-1
TGCGCCAGCAGTCGCCACAGGGTGAACACTGAAGCTTTCTTT
CASSRHRVNTEAFF
>15|NA|NA|TRBJ1-2|TRBV6-1
TGTGCCAGCAGTGAATGGAGGCGGGGGGGGAGCGGCTACACCTTC
CASSEWRRGGSGYTF
>14|NA|NA|TRBJ1-1|TRBV7-2
TGTGCCAGCAGCTTATCGGGGAGCCCCAAAAAAGCTTTCTTT
CASSLSGSPKKAFF
>16|NA|NA|TRBJ2-1|TRBV5-5
TGTGCCAGCAGCTCGCCCGGCAGGACAGTCTACAATGAGCAGTTCTTC
CASSSPGRTVYNEQFF
>16|NA|NA|TRBJ1-6|TRBV27
TGTGCCAGCAGTTCACCTGGTCTGGGGCGTAATTCACCCCTCCACTTT
CASSSPGLGRNSPLHF
>15|NA|TRBD2|TRBJ2-5|TRBV18
TGTGCCAGCTCACCACTGCGGGAGGGCCGGGAGACCCAGTACTTC
CASSPLREGRETQYF
>12|once|TRBD1|TRBJ1-6|TRBV7-9
TGTGCCATACAGGGGGCCGCTTCACCCCTCCACTTT
CAIQGAASPLHF
>12|once|NA|TRBJ2-5|TRBV29-1
TGCAGCGGGGCCGGATCCGGGAAGACCCAGTACTTC
CSGAGSGKTQYF
>18|NA|NA|TRBJ2-1|TRBV5-1
TGCGCCAGCAGCTTGGGCTACCGTACTAGCAGTCTAGTAAATGAGCAGTTCTTC
CASSLGYRTSSLVNEQFF
>15|NA|NA|TRBJ2-2|TRBV7-7
TGTGCCAGCAGCCTACAGGGAGCGAACACCGGGGAGCTGTTTTTT
CASSLQGANTGELFF
>12|NA|TRBD2|TRBJ2-1|TRBV29-1
TGCAGCGTTGGCGGGAGGAACAATGAGCAGTTCTTC
CSVGGRNNEQFF
>14|NA|TRBD2|TRBJ2-7|TRBV10-3
TGTGCCATCAGTGGCGGGGGGAGGGCCTACGAGCAGTACTTC
CAISGGGRAYEQYF
>13|NA|TRBD1|TRBJ2-5|TRBV6-5
TGTGCCAGCAGATACGACAGGGCAGGCAACCAGTACTTC
CASRYDRAGNQYF
>14|NA|NA|TRBJ1-6|TRBV27
TGTGCCAGCAGTTTAGACTCCGGGGATTCACCCCTCCACTTT
CASSLDSGDSPLHF
>14|NA|NA|TRBJ2-1|TRBV4-1
TGCGCCAGCAGCCAAAATAGACTAGTTTATGAGCAGTTCTTC
CASSQNRLVYEQFF
>15|once|TRBD1|TRBJ1-1|TRBV5-4
TGTGCCAGCACCGACCCTGGACAGGGAAATACTGAAGCTTTCTTT
CASTDPGQGNTEAFF
>16|NA|TRBD1|TRBJ2-7|TRBV4-3
TGCGCCAGCAGCCAAGCAGGGACAGATCACTCCTACGAGCAGTACTTC
CASSQAGTDHSYEQYF
>13|NA|NA|TRBJ2-7|TRBV12-3/TRBV12-4
TGTGCCAGCAGGGCTCTCGAATCCTACGAGCAGTACTTC
CASRALESYEQYF
>16|NA|NA|TRBJ1-5|TRBV19
TGTGCCAGTAGTAGACGACGGGGAAATGGCGATCAGCCCCAGCATTTT
CASSRRRGNGDQPQHF
>14|NA|TRBD1|TRBJ1-2|TRBV25-1
TGTGCCAGTCAAAGACAGGGAACTAACTATGGCTACACCTTC
CASQRQGTNYGYTF
>15|NA|NA|TRBJ2-1|TRBV7-9
TGTGCCAGCAGCTCCGGGCTAGCAGCCTACAATGAGCAGTTCTTC
CASSSGLAAYNEQFF
>15|NA|NA|TRBJ1-1|TRBV6-5
TGTGCCAGCAGTTACGGGTGGGCTAAGAACACTGAAGCTTTCTTT
CASSYGWAKNTEAFF
>11|NA|NA|TRBJ1-5|TRBV6-5
TGTGCCAGCAGTCGAGATCAGCCCCAGCATTTT
CASSRDQPQHF
>16|NA|NA|TRBJ1-3|TRBV3-1/TRBV3-2
TGTGCCAGCAGCCAAGATTGGCAGGGCTCTGGAAACACCATATATTTT
CASSQDWQGSGNTIYF
>18|NA|TRBD1|TRBJ1-2|TRBV7-9
TGTGCCAGCAGCGCCTTATCCCCGGACAGGGCGAAGAACTATGGCTACACCTTC
CASSALSPDRAKNYGYTF
>14|NA|TRBD1|TRBJ1-2|TRBV30
TGTGCCTCAGGAGGACAGGGTTTAGGCTATGGCTACACCTTC
CASGGQGLGYGYTF
>18|once|TRBD1|TRBJ2-6|TRBV9
TGTGCCAGCAGCGCGCCTCCGGGACAGGGGGCTGGGGCCAACGTCCTGACTTTC
CASSAPPGQGAGANVLTF
>14|NA|NA|TRBJ2-7|TRBV27
TGTGCCAGCAACCCTCTGGGGCCCTCCTACGAGCAGTACTTC
CASNPLGPSYEQYF
>14|NA|NA|TRBJ2-3|TRBV6-2/TRBV6-3
TGTGCCAGCAGTTCTTTCGGCAGGACAGATACGCAGTATTTT
CASSSFGRTDTQYF
>18|once|TRBD2|TRBJ2-2|TRBV15
TGTGCCACCAGCAGAGATCTAGCGGGAGGGCCGGACACCGGGGAGCTGTTTTTT
CATSRDLAGGPDTGELFF
>16|NA|NA|TRBJ1-6|TRBV6-6
TGTGCCAGCAGCAGGCTGACAGGTTCCTATAATTCACCCCTCCACTTT
CASSRLTGSYNSPLHF
>18|NA|TRBD1|TRBJ2-5|TRBV11-2
TGTGCCAGCAGCTTAGATTTTGGGACAGGATTTGGAGAAGAGACCCAGTACTTC
CASSLDFGTGFGEETQYF
>10|NA|NA|TRBJ2-3|TRBV13
TGTGCCAGCAGCTCCCGTACGCAGTATTTT
CASSSRTQYF
>15|NA|TRBD1|TRBJ1-6|TRBV5-4
TGTGCCAGCAGCTCCGGCCGGACAGGGAATTCACCCCTCCACTTT
CASSSGRTGNSPLHF
>17|NA|TRBD2|TRBJ2-7|TRBV5-1
TGCGCCAGCAGCTTGGTCGGCCTAGCGGGAGGTTGGGACGAGCAGTACTTC
CASSLVGLAGGWDEQYF
>17|NA|NA|TRBJ2-5|TRBV5-1
TGCGCCAGCAGCTTGTCAACTAGGACCCTTGGTGGGGAGACCCAGTACTTC
CASSLSTRTLGGETQYF
>13|NA|NA|TRBJ1-1|TRBV7-2
TGTGCCAGCAGCTTTACAGGGTTTTCTGAAGCTTTCTTT
CASSFTGFSEAFF
>13|once|NA|TRBJ1-5|TRBV10-3
TGTGCCATCAGGACAGAAACTAATCAGCCCCAGCATTTT
CAIRTETNQPQHF
>11|NA|NA|TRBJ1-1|TRBV29-1
TGCAGCTCCCTAAGGGGCACTGAAGCTTTCTTT
CSSLRGTEAFF
>15|NA|NA|TRBJ2-2|TRBV7-9
TGTGCCAGCAGCTTCTGGTCAGGGAACACCGGGGAGCTGTTTTTT
CASSFWSGNTGELFF
>13|NA|NA|TRBJ2-1|TRBV19
TGTGCCAGTGGTAGTGGGGGGTACAATGAGCAGTTCTTC
CASGSGGYNEQFF
>13|NA|NA|TRBJ2-2|TRBV5-1
TGCGCCAGCAGTCAGTATAATGCCGGGGAGCTGTTTTTT
CASSQYNAGELFF
>16|NA|TRBD2|TRBJ2-7|TRBV9
TGTGCCAGCAGCCCACGGTTTAGCGGGCCCACCTACGAGCAGTACTTC
CASSPRFSGPTYEQYF
>14|NA|NA|TRBJ1-1|TRBV7-2
TGTGCCAGCAGCTTACCCAACAGGAACACTGAAGCTTTCTTT
CASSLPNRNTEAFF
>17|NA|TRBD2|TRBJ2-3|TRBV7-9
TGTGCCAGCAGCTTAGGCTCTAGCGGGAGGGGTCCAGATACGCAGTATTTT
CASSLGSSGRGPDTQYF
>14|NA|NA|TRBJ1-1|TRBV5-1
TGCGCCAGCAGCGTTCAGGACCGGGGGACTGAAGCTTTCTTT
CASSVQDRGTEAFF
>16|NA|TRBD2|TRBJ2-1|TRBV9
TGTGCCAGCAGCTCCAGACTAGCGGGAGTCTACAATGAGCAGTTCTTC
CASSSRLAGVYNEQFF
>16|once|NA|TRBJ2-1|TRBV3-1/TRBV3-2
TGTGCCAGCAGCCAATCCGGGACTTGGGCCGGTGATGAGCAGTTCTTC
CASSQSGTWAGDEQFF
>15|NA|NA|TRBJ1-5|TRBV7-2
TGTGCCAGGGGCCTACAGGGTTGTGACAATCAGCCCCAGCATTTT
CARGLQGCDNQPQHF
>17|NA|TRBD2|TRBJ2-3|TRBV10-3
TGTGCCATCCAACCGGGCCTAGCGGGTAGAAGCACAGATACGCAGTATTTT
CAIQPGLAGRSTDTQYF
>13|NA|NA|TRBJ1-1|TRBV14
TGTGCCAGCAGCGTACAGCTTACCACTGAAGCTTTCTTT
CASSVQLTTEAFF
>14|NA|TRBD1|TRBJ2-3|TRBV10-3
TGTGCCATCAGTGAGTGGACAGGGACGGATACGCAGTATTTT
CAISEWTGTDTQYF
>18|once|TRBD2|TRBJ2-1|TRBV28
TGTGCCACTTCTCGGGCGGGAAGTTGGACTAGCGGGAATGATGAGCAGTTCTTC
CATSRAGSWTSGNDEQFF